One sample yielded the 14 T cell receptor beta chains listed below, sequenced in a study of long-term antiretroviral therapy in people with HIV. The run of the v3.0 immunoSEQ assay was at survey level. Repertoires were generated with immunoSEQ multiplex PCR, while TCRdb's copy carries only in-frame clones and drops some. The profile shows 26,000 or so clones, about 93% of them singletons. The sample here was unsorted PBMCs, taken 6.2 years after starting antiretroviral therapy. All receptors come from a man aged 35-49 years with HIV.

This sequence joins TRBV19 and TRBJ1-2, with 7 bases that match TRBD1. J was trimmed by 3 bases and V by 6 bases; bases with no gene match: 7. From germline, CDR1 is LNHDA and CDR2 SQIVND (reference sequence). The CDR3 is 14 residues long. The CDR3 region is CASRTDRSDYGYTF. In nucleotides, the CDR3 is TGTGCCAGTAGAACGGACAGGTCTGACTATGGCTACACCTTC.

J is TRBJ1-2 and V is TRBV11-2; possible D gene TRBD1, 5 bases. V lost 0 bases and J lost 4, with 9 bases in between. Germline V gene lookup returns CDR1 SGHAT and CDR2 FQNNGV. This CDR3 spans 14 amino acids. CDR3: CASSLEGTIYGYTF. In DNA, the CDR3 is TGTGCCAGCAGCTTAGAGGGGACTATCTATGGCTACACCTTC.

J is TRBJ1-5 and V is TRBV27; D is uncertain. V was trimmed by 6 bases and J by 0 bases, leaving 12 bases between them. Germline CDR1 MNHEY, CDR2 SMNVEV (reference sequence). This CDR3 is built from 15 residues. This CDR3 is CASSKATGSNQPQHF. CDR3 DNA sequence: TGTGCCAGCAGCAAAGCGACGGGTAGCAATCAGCCCCAGCATTTT.

The chain joins TRBV28 to TRBJ1-5, with 9 positions matching TRBD1. V gave up 6 bases and J gave up 1 base; unmatched junction bases: 4. This CDR3 has 15 amino acids. Germline CDR1 reads MDHEN; CDR2 reads SYDVKM. The CDR3 reads CASRWDRVSNQPQHF. The CDR3 bases are TGTGCCAGCAGGTGGGACAGGGTAAGCAATCAGCCCCAGCATTTT.

The chain joins TRBV9 to TRBJ2-5; D not certain. With 0 bases removed from V and 2 bases from J, the gap between germline ends came to 14 bases. CDR1 is SGDLS, CDR2 YYNGEE, per germline. The CDR3 loop spans 16 amino acids. CDR3 nucleotides: TGTGCCAGCAGCGTAGTTCGTAAGCAGACACAAGAGACCCAGTACTTC. As protein: CASSVVRKQTQETQYF.

The chain employs TRBV28 and TRBJ1-5; perhaps TRBD1 as D (5 bases). The CDR3 extends over 13 amino acids. Trimming removed 6 bases at V and 3 bases at J, with 9 bases between. Germline V CDR1 and CDR2: MDHEN, SYDVKM. Here the CDR3 DNA reads TGTGCCAGCAGGGGGCAAACCAATCAGCCCCAGCATTTT. Translation gives CASRGQTNQPQHF.

The CDR3 protein is CASSTGVLQPQHF. CDR3 coding DNA: TGTGCCAGCAGTACCGGGGTTTTGCAGCCCCAGCATTTT. The genes are TRBV6-5 and TRBJ1-5; D gene unclear. The ends were cut back, 5 bases at V and 7 bases at J, with 12 bases in the middle. The CDR3 length is 13 residues. Germline CDR1 reads MNHEY; CDR2 reads SVGAGI.

V is TRBV11-2 and J is TRBJ2-2; TRBD1 might be the D (6 bases). The CDR3 spans 13 residues. Trimming left V 5 bases short and J 8 bases short, with 12 bases between. Germline V gene sequence: CDR1 SGHAT, CDR2 FQNNGV. The CDR3 reads CASSNRDIGELFF. The CDR3 DNA is TGTGCCAGCAGCAACCGGGACATAGGGGAGCTGTTTTTT. Full variable domain (outside the CDR3, taken from reference TRBV11-2 and TRBJ2-2): EAGVAQSPRYKIIEKRQSVAFWCNPISGHATLYWYQQILGQGPKLLIQFQNNGVVDDSQLPKDRFSAERLKGVDSTLKIQPAKLEDSAVYLCASSNRDIGELFFGEGSRLTVL.

This clone has only one observation. The V gene is TRBV28, the J gene TRBJ1-5; TRBD1 might be the D (6 bases). This CDR3 has 17 amino acids. Germline V gives CDR1 MDHEN, CDR2 SYDVKM. V lost 6 bases and J 0 bases, leaving 18 bases between the germline ends. CDR3: CASSPGTRGHSNQPQHF. For the CDR3, the DNA is TGTGCCAGCAGCCCCGGGACGAGGGGACATAGCAATCAGCCCCAGCATTTT.

The rearrangement joins TRBV13 to TRBJ2-3, with D perhaps TRBD2 (6 bases). The CDR3 has 15 residues. Looked up from germline, CDR1 is PRHDT and CDR2 is FYEKMQ (reference sequence). Trimming stripped 3 bases from V and 2 bases from J, with 12 bases between. The DNA for the CDR3 is TGTGCCAGCAGCTTTCGGACTACCTACACAGATACGCAGTATTTT. Protein sequence: CASSFRTTYTDTQYF.

This clone was seen only once. The chain couples TRBV4-1 to TRBJ2-1; 10 bases match TRBD2. CDR3 length: 17 amino acids. Germline trimming cut 8 bases from V and 4 bases from J; bases unmatched to any gene: 14. Germline CDR1 reads MGHRA; CDR2 reads YSYEKL. DNA of the CDR3: TGCGCCAGCCGCGACCCCGGCGGACTAGCGGAATACAATGAGCAGTTCTTC. It encodes CASRDPGGLAEYNEQFF.

In DNA form, the CDR3 reads TGTGCCTGGAGTGGAAGACAGGTTCAGTGGGGCATATTCTATGGCTACACCTTC. Amino acid sequence: CAWSGRQVQWGIFYGYTF. The rearrangement links TRBV30 to TRBJ1-2; D might be TRBD1 (6 bases). CDR3 length: 18 amino acids. Trimming stripped 1 base from V and 4 bases from J, with 25 bases between. CDR1 GTSNPN and CDR2 SVGIG come from the germline V gene (reference sequence).

The rearrangement joins TRBV6-4 to TRBJ2-3; 7 bases map to TRBD2. The CDR3 totals 13 residues. Losses at the gene ends were 3 bases for V and 3 bases for J; bases not matched to a gene: 0. Per the germline V gene, CDR1 is MRHNA and CDR2 is SNTAGT. DNA for the CDR3: TGTGCCAGCAGTGAGCGGGAGACAGATACGCAGTATTTT. Its protein product is CASSERETDTQYF.

This chain joins TRBV28 and TRBJ2-3; tentatively, D is TRBD2 (5 bases). Germline V lookup: CDR1 MDHEN, CDR2 SYDVKM. V shed 3 bases and J shed 9 bases, with 16 bases lying between them. The CDR3 runs to 14 residues. The CDR3 sequence: CASSLVSGERTQYF. CDR3 nucleotide sequence: TGTGCCAGCAGTTTGGTAAGCGGAGAAAGGACGCAGTATTTT. The complete variable domain, with remaining parts taken from reference TRBV28 and TRBJ2-3, reads DVKVTQSSRYLVKRTGEKVFLECVQDMDHENMFWYRQDPGLGLRLIYFSYDVKMKEKGDIPEGYSVSREKKERFSLILESASTNQTSMYLCASSLVSGERTQYFGPGTRLTVL.